The clone carrying this T cell receptor (beta chain) was detected ten times or more. The source of the sample is a study of T cells in Graves' hyperthyroidism and ophthalmopathy. RNA transcripts yielded amplified TCR beta CDR3 regions. A first-round RT-PCR of the TCR CDR3 used the HTBI primer set. TCRdb redid the calling of the multiplex PCR reads with MiXCR, one entry per CDR3 protein. The sample yields 600,000 to 650,000 distinct CDR3 sequences, about a sixth seen once. The CDR3 consists of 16 residues. Germline V lookup: CDR1 SGHAT, CDR2 FQNNGV. The ends were cut back, 2 bases at V and 3 bases at J, with 17 bases in the middle.

This TCR was sampled from a woman between 25 and 40 years old with Graves' hyperthyroidism. Sequences were obtained from blood. The rearrangement joins TRBV11-2 to TRBJ2-7; D may correspond to TRBD1 or TRBD2 (5 bases each). The CDR3 DNA reads TGTGCCAGCAGCTTAAGGCTTTCTGGGACGATCTACGAGCAGTACTTC. This encodes CASSLRLSGTIYEQYF.